This paragraph reports one T cell receptor (beta chain). Antigen unknown. A much larger clone lies a single base off, so this may be a read error. TCRdb analysed the PCR reads with MiXCR anew, one entry per CDR3 protein. The table records more than 550,000 distinct CDR3 sequences, 25% of them present only once. These data originate in a study of molecular identifiers for immune sequencing clone quantification. Whole-study findings and limits: With a barcode shared among identical TCR molecules, highly expanded clone sizes could be underestimated.

From germline, CDR1 is SNHLY and CDR2 FYNNEI. V was shortened by 4 bases and J by 2 bases, with 11 bases between the two germline ends. The CDR3 extends over 15 amino acids. The sequence came from a human donor in good health. Some libraries in this study had Jurkat cell RNA spiked in. The genes are TRBV2 and TRBJ2-2, with D perhaps being TRBD1 or TRBD2 (5 bases each). Sequenced input: naive CD8+ T cells from blood, with Jurkat cell RNA spiked in. Subset noted: FACS-sorted CD8+CD4-CCR7+CD45RA+ naive T cells. The chain's CDR3 is CASSGGPINTGELFF. CDR3 DNA sequence: TGTGCCAGCAGTGGGGGACCGATAAACACCGGGGAGCTGTTTTTT.